This TCR beta chain was captured by sequencing in a study of identifying expanded T cells in peripheral blood. Study results and caveats: Approximately two-week clone count variance significantly increased as total template count grew. Over about two and four weeks, about 17 and 20 clones changed, versus 1.2 between replicates.

During the collection period, no donor immune events like infections were recorded. The method was immunoSEQ multiplex PCR; TCRdb's version includes in-frame clones alone and lacks a portion of them. The table includes about 130,000 clones, 75% to 90% detected once. This clone was picked up one time. Its antigen remains unknown. This CDR3 comprises 15 residues. Germline CDR1 MDHEN, CDR2 SYDVKM. V lost 1 base to trimming and J lost 5 bases; unmatched junction nucleotides: 8. The receptor comes from a person aged 18 to 70 in good health. The gene calls are TRBV28 and TRBJ2-7; 7 nucleotides align to TRBD2. The sequencing sample was made of blood. CDR3 in DNA: TGTGCCAGCAGTTTATCACCGGGGGGTCGGGACGAGCAGTACTTC. As protein: CASSLSPGGRDEQYF.